This T cell receptor beta chain was documented in a study of blood T cell repertoires in COVID-19. Trimming took 1 base from V and 8 from J, leaving 9 bases between them. Germline lookup yields CDR1 SGHVS and CDR2 FQNEAQ. There are 13 residues in the CDR3. Measured with immunoSEQ multiplex PCR; TCRdb has only the in-frame clones, and not every one. The sample records some 270,000 clones, 86% being singletons. Sequences were obtained from peripheral blood. The receptor's source is a woman aged 60-75 years who had recovered from COVID-19. This sequence joins TRBV7-8 and TRBJ1-3; D is possibly TRBD1 (5 bases). CDR3: CASSLGSGDTIYF. The CDR3 DNA reads TGTGCCAGCAGCTTAGGGTCGGGGGACACCATATATTTT.